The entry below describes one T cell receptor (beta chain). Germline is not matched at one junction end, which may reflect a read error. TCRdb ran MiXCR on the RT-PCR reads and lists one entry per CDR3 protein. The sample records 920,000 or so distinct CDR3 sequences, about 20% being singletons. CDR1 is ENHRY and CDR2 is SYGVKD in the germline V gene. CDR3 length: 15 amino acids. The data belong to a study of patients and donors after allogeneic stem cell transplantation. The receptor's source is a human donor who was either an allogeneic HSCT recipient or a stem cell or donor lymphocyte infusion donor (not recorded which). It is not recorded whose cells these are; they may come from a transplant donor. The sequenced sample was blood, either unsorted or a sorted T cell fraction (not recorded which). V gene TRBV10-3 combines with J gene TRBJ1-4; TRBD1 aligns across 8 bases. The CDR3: CAISESGQGREKLFF. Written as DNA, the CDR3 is TGTGCCATCAGCGAGTCAGGACAGGGTCGGGAAAAACTGTTTTTT.